This T cell receptor (beta chain) was sequenced during a study of neurological immune-mediated disorders. Study-wide findings and caveats: The level of TCR clonal expansion was highest in patients with HTLV-1-associated myelopathy and lowest in multiple sclerosis, where it fell below the level seen in healthy controls.

For the sorted libraries, over 800,000 CD4+ or CD8+ T cells were used. Synthesis of cDNA was accomplished via 5'RACE employing 10-nucleotide random UMIs. From 15-18 subjects, every sequencing run obtained over 180 million TCR-beta sequences. TCRdb re-analysed the 5' RACE reads in MiXCR, keeping a single row per CDR3 protein. The data hold around 19,000 distinct CDR3 sequences, with about 10% observed a single time. CDR3 length: 15 residues. Germline lookup yields CDR1 WSHSY and CDR2 SAAADI. J gave up 8 bases and V 0 bases, and 6 bases lay outside the gene matches. This clonotype appeared a few times. Its antigen is not identified.

The chain has TRBV10-2 and TRBJ2-1; 8 bases line up with TRBD2. This TCR derives from a woman between 50 and 59 years old in good health. The sample taken for sequencing was CD8+ T cells from blood. This CDR3 reads CASSESRGGTDEQFF. The CDR3 DNA is TGCGCCAGCAGTGAGTCCCGCGGGGGGACGGATGAGCAGTTCTTC.